The clone carrying this T cell receptor beta chain came up a few times. Its antigen is undetermined. This sample is part of a study of cytomegalovirus exposure and HLA in healthy donors. The overall study: Of some 360 genotyped donors, about 81% clustered with self-reported Caucasian donors.

Study-level results: Clonal expansion was found to be greater in HLA-associated TCR beta chains than in equally common others in a later analysis. As was reported, the HLA-A and HLA-B alleles of most subjects were accurately predicted from TCR beta sequences. In an earlier analysis, most TCR beta V segments were productive about 87% or about 30% of the time.

The V and J ends lost 2 bases and 6 bases, in that order; junction bases with no gene match: 16. This CDR3 is 19 amino acids long. Germline V gives CDR1 SGDLS, CDR2 YYNGEE. PCR involved 60 Vbeta and 13 Jbeta primers. Assay: immunoSEQ multiplex PCR; the TCRdb copy retains only in-frame clones and omits some. The sample contains about 67,000 clones, roughly 65% of which appear only once. The sequence derives from a woman in her twenties or thirties in good health and CMV-seronegative. Material for sequencing was PBMCs. V usage is TRBV9 and J usage is TRBJ2-3; TRBD2 agrees at 12 bases. CDR3 amino acids: CASSVAGASGGAKGDTQYF. CDR3 bases: TGTGCCAGCAGCGTCGCCGGGGCTAGCGGGGGGGCGAAGGGGGATACGCAGTATTTT.